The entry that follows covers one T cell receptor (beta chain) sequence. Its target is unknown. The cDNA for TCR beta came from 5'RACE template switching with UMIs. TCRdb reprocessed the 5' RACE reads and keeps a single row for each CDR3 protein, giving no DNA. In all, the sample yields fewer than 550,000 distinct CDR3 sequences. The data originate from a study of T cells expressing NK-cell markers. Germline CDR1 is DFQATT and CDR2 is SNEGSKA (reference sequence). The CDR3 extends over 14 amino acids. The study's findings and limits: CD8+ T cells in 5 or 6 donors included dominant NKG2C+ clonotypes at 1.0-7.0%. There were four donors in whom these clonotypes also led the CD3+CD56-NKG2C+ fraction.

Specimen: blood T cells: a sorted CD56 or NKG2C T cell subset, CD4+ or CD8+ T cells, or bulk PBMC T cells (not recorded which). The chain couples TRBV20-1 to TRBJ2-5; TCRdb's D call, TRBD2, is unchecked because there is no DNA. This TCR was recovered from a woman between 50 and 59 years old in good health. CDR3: CSARATGLLETQYF.